This is a list of T cell receptor beta chains from one sample in a study of lymphopenia after photon versus proton radiotherapy. Only in-frame clones appear in the TCRdb table, and some are missing; sequencing was by immunoSEQ multiplex PCR. The data contain fewer than 25,000 clones, around 84% of them singletons. The sequencing here drew on peripheral blood, taken from a patient treated with photon-based radiotherapy. Every receptor here comes from a man aged 40-49 years with gastric cancer. Both conserved end residues are part of each CDR3. The D gene is left open where the match is weak. The size field is filled for only some rows; it gives once, few, many or a size class.

-,TRBJ1-2,TRBV11-1,-,TGTGCCAGCAGCTTAAACGCCGGAAGGGGGGACTATGGCTACACCTTC,CASSLNAGRGDYGYTF
-,TRBJ2-7,TRBV21-1,-,TGTGCCAGCAGCAAAGGGCAGGGCGCCTCCTACGAGCAGTACTTC,CASSKGQGASYEQYF
-,TRBJ2-7,TRBV2,-,TGTGCCAGCAGTCAATTAGGGGGCTCCTACGAGCAGTACTTC,CASSQLGGSYEQYF
-,TRBJ2-5,TRBV5-1,-,TGCGCCAGCAGCCGAGACAGGAAAGAGACCCAGTACTTC,CASSRDRKETQYF
-,TRBJ1-6,TRBV2,-,TGTGCCAGCAGTGGGGACGGCGGTTCAATCCCCCTCCACTTT,CASSGDGGSIPLHF
-,TRBJ1-3,TRBV30,-,TGTGCCTGGTTTCGGCCGAGGATCTCTGGAAACACCATATATTTT,CAWFRPRISGNTIYF
-,TRBJ1-2,TRBV5-4,-,TGTGCCAGCAGCTTGGGGGCAGGGGACTATGGCTACACCTTC,CASSLGAGDYGYTF
-,TRBJ2-7,TRBV27,-,TGTGCCAGCAGTATAGGGGGGGCCAGTCACTACGAGCAGTACTTC,CASSIGGASHYEQYF
-,TRBJ1-2,TRBV2,-,TGTGCCAGCAGTGACAGGGGTGAGGGCTACACCTTC,CASSDRGEGYTF
-,TRBJ1-6,TRBV7-9,-,TGTGCCAGCAGCTTAGTAAATTCACCCCTCCACTTT,CASSLVNSPLHF
-,TRBJ1-5,TRBV6-1,-,TGTGCCACCGCTCTGGGGGCAAGGCAGCCCCAGCATTTT,CATALGARQPQHF
-,TRBJ1-3,TRBV30,-,TGTGCCTGGAGGGGAAAAGAAGGGTCTGGAAACACCATATATTTT,CAWRGKEGSGNTIYF
-,TRBJ2-1,TRBV7-8,-,TGTGCCAGCAGCTTAGCCGACAGATACAATGAGCAGTTCTTC,CASSLADRYNEQFF
-,TRBJ2-4,TRBV7-2,-,TGTGCCAGCAGCCCCAGTACAGCGGGAAACATTCAGTACTTC,CASSPSTAGNIQYF
-,TRBJ1-3,TRBV18,-,TGTGCCAGCTCACCTGTTGAGGGTGGAAACACCATATATTTT,CASSPVEGGNTIYF
-,TRBJ2-5,TRBV23-1,-,TGCGCCAGCAGTCAACGGGACCTTCAAGAGACCCAGTACTTC,CASSQRDLQETQYF
-,TRBJ2-7,TRBV20-1,-,TGCAGTGCTGGCCTTGGGGTCGAGCAGTACTTC,CSAGLGVEQYF
few,TRBJ2-1,TRBV18,-,TGTGCCAGCTCACCCGCCGACAATGAGCAGTTCTTC,CASSPADNEQFF
-,TRBJ1-2,TRBV5-5,-,TGTGCCAGCAGCTACAGGAGTTATGGCTACACCTTC,CASSYRSYGYTF
-,TRBJ1-1,TRBV18,TRBD1,TGTGCCAGCTCACCAAGGCAGGGGGCCCGCACTGAAGCTTTCTTT,CASSPRQGARTEAFF
once,TRBJ1-5,TRBV28,TRBD1,TGTGCCAGCAGTTTATGGGACAGGTCCACTGGCAATCAGCCCCAGCATTTT,CASSLWDRSTGNQPQHF
-,TRBJ2-5,TRBV30,-,TGTGCCTGGAGTCGCATTTATGGAGAGACCCAGTACTTC,CAWSRIYGETQYF
-,TRBJ2-1,TRBV4-1,-,TGCGCCAGCAGCCAATCGGGACTTACATACAATGAGCAGTTCTTC,CASSQSGLTYNEQFF
once,TRBJ2-3,TRBV9,-,TGTGCCAGCAGCGTGGCAGGAACTCTCGCGGACACAGATACGCAGTATTTT,CASSVAGTLADTDTQYF
once,TRBJ2-3,TRBV30,TRBD2,TGTGCCGGGGCAGGCGGGGGGGACTACACAGATACGCAGTATTTT,CAGAGGGDYTDTQYF
-,TRBJ1-2,TRBV9,TRBD1,TGTGCCAGCAGCTTCCAGGACAGGGGAAGGGATGGCTACACCTTC,CASSFQDRGRDGYTF
-,TRBJ1-5,TRBV6-5,-,TGTGCCAGCTGGACACCAAATCAGCCCCAGCATTTT,CASWTPNQPQHF
-,TRBJ1-1,TRBV29-1,-,TGCAGCGTAGGGTGGGACACTGAAGCTTTCTTT,CSVGWDTEAFF
-,TRBJ2-2,TRBV9,TRBD2,TGTGCCAGCAGCGTAGGGGGTAGCGGGGATGCGGAGCTGTTTTTT,CASSVGGSGDAELFF
-,TRBJ2-1,TRBV10-3,-,TGTGCCATCAGTGATCGGGGGTACAATGAGCAGTTCTTC,CAISDRGYNEQFF
once,TRBJ2-1,TRBV27,-,TGTGCCAGCAGTTCGCCCCGGACGAGATTAGCCTACAATGAGCAGTTCTTC,CASSSPRTRLAYNEQFF
-,TRBJ1-1,TRBV7-9,TRBD1,TGTGCCAGCAGCCGGACAGGGGGTGAGTGGACTGAAGCTTTCTTT,CASSRTGGEWTEAFF
-,TRBJ2-5,TRBV27,-,TGTGCCAGCAGTTTACGAGGGCCGAGAGAGACCCAGTACTTC,CASSLRGPRETQYF
-,TRBJ2-7,TRBV9,TRBD2,TGTGCCAGCAGCGTAGAAGGACGGGGGGATGGCGAGCAGTACTTC,CASSVEGRGDGEQYF
-,TRBJ2-1,TRBV20-1,-,TGCAGTGCTTTCAACAATGAGCAGTTCTTC,CSAFNNEQFF